Described below is a single TCR beta chain sequence and its context. Its matching antigen is unknown. Template switching added a universal primer site; cDNA carried unique molecular identifiers. Each CDR3 protein is one row after TCRdb ran MiXCR on the 5' RACE reads. This sample has 460,000 or so distinct CDR3 sequences, with more than 13% found just once. The data are from a study of identical twins. The study, taken as a whole, reports: Excess twin sharing in beta out-of-frame sequences was weaker.

The trim removed 4 bases at V and 6 bases at J, leaving 10 bases unmatched. This CDR3 comprises 15 residues. CDR1 is SGHAT and CDR2 is FQNNGV in the germline V gene. These data were likewise used in another study, on yellow fever vaccine responses in identical twins.

The TCR comes from a woman under 30 in good health. Sequencing was performed on CD4+ T cells sorted from blood. The chain is built from TRBV11-2 and TRBJ2-7; 9 bases agree with TRBD2. The CDR3 region is CASSSIAGDSGEQYF. The CDR3 DNA reads as TGTGCCAGCAGCTCCATAGCGGGAGACTCAGGCGAGCAGTACTTC.